This entry lists 20 T cell receptor beta chains sequenced from one sample in a study of radiotherapy plus CTLA-4 blockade in lung cancer. The table came from immunoSEQ multiplex PCR; TCRdb's copy has only in-frame clones and leaves some out. The data hold approximately 77,000 clones, with about 80% observed a single time. Sequencing was performed on peripheral blood, taken from a patient treated with radiotherapy plus ipilimumab. These receptors were taken from a human donor with non-small cell lung cancer who had stable disease on radiotherapy plus ipilimumab.

The chain uses TRBV5-6 and TRBJ2-7, with TRBD1 matching over 11 bases. The length of the CDR3 is 16 residues. Germline lookup yields CDR1 SGHDT and CDR2 YYEEEE. J was trimmed by 4 bases and V by 4 bases; bases with no gene match: 10. The CDR3 protein is CASSNIRTGGAYEQYF. The CDR3, as DNA: TGTGCCAGCAGCAATATAAGGACAGGGGGCGCGTACGAGCAGTACTTC.

The J gene is TRBJ2-1, the V gene TRBV15, with D unclear. The germline V and J ends were trimmed by 3 bases and 1 base, with 10 bases remaining between them. There are 15 residues in the CDR3. In germline, CDR1 is LNHNV, CDR2 YYDKDF (reference sequence). The CDR3 bases are TGTGCCACCAGCAGGAATCCTGAGTCCTACAATGAGCAGTTCTTC. Translating it yields CATSRNPESYNEQFF.

This chain links TRBV6-1 with TRBJ1-5; no clear D. Trimming shortened V by 5 bases and J by 0 bases, and 11 bases separated the two germline ends. Germline V gene sequence: CDR1 MNHNS, CDR2 SASEGT. CDR3 length: 15 residues. CDR3 in DNA: TGTGCCAGCAGTTTAGACGGAAATAGCAATCAGCCCCAGCATTTT. Amino acid sequence: CASSLDGNSNQPQHF.

This sequence joins TRBV7-6 and TRBJ2-5; no definite D call. Germline values: CDR1 SGHVS, CDR2 FNYEAQ. This CDR3 region has 13 residues. V was shortened by 5 bases and J by 4 bases, with 11 bases between the two germline ends. The CDR3 protein is CASSPGRVETQYF. CDR3 sequence (DNA): TGTGCCAGCAGCCCGGGTCGCGTAGAGACCCAGTACTTC.

The chain links TRBV28 to TRBJ2-3, with 10 bases identical to TRBD2. The germline V gene has CDR1 MDHEN and CDR2 SYDVKM. The CDR3 runs 14 residues. With V trimmed by 6 bases and J by 4 bases, 4 bases remained unmatched. The CDR3 reads CASSSGGGPDTQYF. DNA of the CDR3: TGTGCCAGCAGCAGCGGGGGGGGTCCAGATACGCAGTATTTT.

CDR3 in amino acids: CASSINEQFF. CDR3 DNA sequence: TGTGCCAGCAGCATCAATGAGCAGTTCTTC. The rearrangement links TRBV7-2 to TRBJ2-1; no reliable D call. The ends were cut back, 5 bases at V and 6 bases at J, with 2 bases in the middle. Germline V gene sequence: CDR1 SGHTA, CDR2 FQGNSA. The CDR3 length is 10 residues.

The rearrangement joins TRBV25-1 to TRBJ2-5; TRBD1 is a possible D gene (6 bases). Trimming shortened V by 3 bases and J by 4 bases, and 12 bases separated the two germline ends. CDR1 and CDR2 from the germline V gene are MGHDK and SYGVNS. The CDR3 length is 14 residues. This CDR3 reads CASSESGRGETQYF. The CDR3 DNA reads TGTGCCAGCAGTGAGTCGGGCAGGGGAGAGACCCAGTACTTC.

The V gene is TRBV6-6, the J gene TRBJ1-6, with 8 nucleotides matching TRBD1. This CDR3 has 13 residues. Trimming at V came to 11 bases and at J to 6 bases, leaving 6 bases not matched to a gene. Germline values: CDR1 MNHNY, CDR2 SVGAGI (reference sequence). CDR3 DNA: TGTGCCGGACGACAGGGGAGTAATTCACCCCTCCACTTT. Its translation is CAGRQGSNSPLHF.

The genes are TRBV6-5 and TRBJ2-6; D possibly corresponds to TRBD2 (5 bases). V lost 2 bases to trimming and J lost 3 bases, with 8 bases between them. The germline gives CDR1 MNHEY, CDR2 SVGAGI. CDR3 size: 15 residues. CDR3: CASSYEGRGANVLTF. CDR3 nucleotides: TGTGCCAGCAGTTACGAGGGTCGTGGGGCCAACGTCCTGACTTTC.

This clone was detected a few times. J is TRBJ2-3 and V is TRBV28; D not certain. The CDR3 is 14 residues long. Germline lookup yields CDR1 MDHEN and CDR2 SYDVKM. Trimming cost V 8 bases and J 2 bases, with 14 bases left between them. The CDR3: CASVKGGVTDTQYF. The CDR3 DNA is TGTGCCAGCGTTAAGGGTGGGGTCACAGATACGCAGTATTTT.

The chain has TRBV10-2 and TRBJ2-5, with 7 nucleotides matching TRBD1. The CDR3 has 13 amino acids. CDR1 WSHSY and CDR2 SAAADI come from the germline V gene. V was clipped by 9 bases and J by 3 bases; unmatched bases: 7. CDR3 in amino acids: CASNTQGKETQYF. The CDR3 coding sequence is TGCGCCAGTAACACACAGGGGAAAGAGACCCAGTACTTC.

This rearrangement joins TRBV7-7 to TRBJ2-5, with TRBD2 matching over 12 bases. J lost 4 bases, V lost 5 bases, and 5 bases had no gene match. The CDR3 spans 15 residues. The V gene's germline CDR1 is SSHAT and CDR2 FNYEAQ (reference sequence). CDR3 residues: CASSQGLAGLETQYF. The CDR3 DNA follows: TGTGCCAGCAGCCAAGGACTAGCGGGGCTAGAGACCCAGTACTTC.

This clone was recorded once. The chain carries TRBV5-1 and TRBJ2-6; unclear D gene. The germline V gene encodes CDR1 SGHRS and CDR2 YFSETQ. V was cut by 0 bases and J by 2 bases, with 3 bases left in between. The CDR3 loop spans 14 amino acids. CDR3 protein: CASSLVAGANVLTF. The CDR3 region has the DNA TGCGCCAGCAGCTTGGTGGCTGGGGCCAACGTCCTGACTTTC.

The chain couples TRBV28 to TRBJ1-4; 7 bases are shared with TRBD1. Looked up from germline, CDR1 is MDHEN and CDR2 is SYDVKM. The CDR3 runs 15 residues. Trimming at V came to 3 bases and at J to 8 bases, leaving 9 bases not matched to a gene. Written as DNA, the CDR3 is TGTGCCAGCAGTTTGACTACAGGGGTATACGAAAAACTGTTTTTT. This gives the protein CASSLTTGVYEKLFF. The full variable domain, its missing parts supplied by reference TRBV28 and TRBJ1-4, is DVKVTQSSRYLVKRTGEKVFLECVQDMDHENMFWYRQDPGLGLRLIYFSYDVKMKEKGDIPEGYSVSREKKERFSLILESASTNQTSMYLCASSLTTGVYEKLFFGSGTQLSVL.

The chain combines TRBV5-1 with TRBJ1-5; 11 positions agree with TRBD1. Trimming cost V 4 bases and J 6 bases; bases outside gene matches: 3. This CDR3 region has 14 residues. Germline CDR1 SGHRS, CDR2 YFSETQ. CDR3 residues: CASSKGQGAQPQHF. CDR3 coding DNA: TGCGCCAGCAGCAAAGGACAGGGGGCTCAGCCCCAGCATTTT.

The CDR3 spells CASSQGRSIQYF. CDR3 nucleotide sequence: TGTGCCAGCAGCCAAGGACGGAGCATTCAGTACTTC. This sequence joins TRBV7-2 and TRBJ2-4; D is ambiguous. Germline assignment: CDR1 SGHTA and CDR2 FQGNSA. This CDR3 is built from 12 residues. The ends were cut back, 5 bases at V and 9 bases at J, with 11 bases in the middle.

This clone has more than one count but fewer than ten. This chain connects TRBV5-1 to TRBJ1-3, with 7 bases fitting TRBD1. The germline gives CDR1 SGHRS, CDR2 YFSETQ. V trimming: 5 bases; J trimming: 3 bases; junction bases outside the gene matches: 5. The CDR3 runs to 14 residues. CDR3 region: CASSSGTDGNTIYF. The CDR3 DNA reads as TGCGCCAGCAGTTCCGGGACAGATGGAAACACCATATATTTT.

The chain links TRBV11-3 to TRBJ2-3; 8 positions agree with TRBD2. From germline, CDR1 is SGHNT and CDR2 YENEEA. Unmatched junction bases numbered 10, after V lost 1 base and J lost 4 bases. This CDR3 has 17 residues. DNA of the CDR3: TGTGCCAGCAGCTTAGTGGGGCAGCGGGAGTACGCAGATACGCAGTATTTT. Translated: CASSLVGQREYADTQYF.

The chain carries TRBV18 and TRBJ2-3; a possible D gene is TRBD2 (5 bases). Per germline, CDR1 KGHSH and CDR2 LQKENI. V lost 2 bases to trimming and J lost 3 bases, with 9 bases between them. The CDR3 totals 14 residues. The CDR3: CASSPVLATDTQYF. CDR3 bases: TGTGCCAGCTCACCAGTCCTAGCTACAGATACGCAGTATTTT.

V and J are TRBV6-5 and TRBJ1-5; 10 bases fit TRBD1. This CDR3 comprises 14 residues. With V trimmed by 4 bases and J by 6 bases, 3 bases remained unmatched. Germline lookup yields CDR1 MNHEY and CDR2 SVGAGI. DNA for the CDR3: TGTGCCAGCAGTTGGGGACAGGGGTCTCAGCCCCAGCATTTT. Its protein product is CASSWGQGSQPQHF.